The 24 T cell receptor beta chains in this list originate from one sample, sequenced in a study of OX40 agonist ivuxolimab in advanced cancers. Only in-frame clones appear in the TCRdb table, and some are missing; sequencing was by immunoSEQ multiplex PCR. Counted here are roughly 45,000 clones, about three quarters occurring once; the ten biggest clones make up under 9.5%. Sequenced here: CD4+ or CD8+ T cells sorted from blood, sampled in a trial of the OX40 agonist ivuxolimab. Every receptor here comes from an adult with an advanced solid tumor such as melanoma, head and neck, liver or kidney cancer.

The chain recombines TRBV7-2 with TRBJ2-3, with 9 bases identical to TRBD1. Germline CDR1 and CDR2: SGHTA and FQGNSA. V gave up 1 base and J gave up 0 bases; unmatched junction bases: 11. The CDR3 runs 19 residues. The CDR3: CASSLGVGTGRLSTDTQYF. The CDR3 bases are TGTGCCAGCAGCTTAGGGGTCGGGACAGGGAGACTTAGCACAGATACGCAGTATTTT. Using reference TRBV7-2 and TRBJ2-3 for the parts outside the CDR3, the full variable domain is GAGVSQSPSNKVTEKGKDVELRCDPISGHTALYWYRQSLGQGLEFLIYFQGNSAPDKSGLPSDRFSAERTGGSVSTLTIQRTQQEDSAVYLCASSLGVGTGRLSTDTQYFGPGTRLTVL.

The rearrangement joins TRBV2 to TRBJ1-5; perhaps TRBD1 as D (6 bases). V gave up 9 bases and J gave up 7 bases, with 16 bases separating them. This CDR3 contains 13 residues. From germline, CDR1 is SNHLY and CDR2 FYNNEI. The CDR3 protein is CASWGGARQPQHF. The CDR3 nucleotides are TGTGCCAGTTGGGGGGGCGCACGGCAGCCCCAGCATTTT.

The genes are TRBV11-3 and TRBJ2-2; no firm D call. The CDR3 covers 13 residues. V dropped 5 bases and J dropped 8 bases, with 12 bases sitting between them. The germline V gene encodes CDR1 SGHNT and CDR2 YENEEA. The CDR3 here is CASSPSIAGELFF. Here the CDR3 DNA reads TGTGCCAGCAGCCCCTCGATTGCTGGGGAGCTGTTTTTT.

CDR3 region: CASSPRLAGDTGELFF. CDR3 nucleotide sequence: TGTGCCAGCTCACCACGGCTAGCGGGAGACACCGGGGAGCTGTTTTTT. The rearrangement joins TRBV18 to TRBJ2-2; 10 bases fit TRBD2. V lost 1 base to trimming and J lost 3 bases; unmatched junction nucleotides: 2. The CDR3 totals 16 residues. CDR1 KGHSH and CDR2 LQKENI come from the germline V gene.

The gene calls are TRBV18 and TRBJ2-1; tentative D call: TRBD2 (5 bases). There are 12 residues in the CDR3. Germline V gene lookup returns CDR1 KGHSH and CDR2 LQKENI. V shed 2 bases and J shed 8 bases, with 7 bases lying between them. The CDR3 spells CASSPAGDEQFF. The CDR3 DNA sequence: TGTGCCAGCTCACCAGCGGGCGATGAGCAGTTCTTC.

V is TRBV27 and J is TRBJ1-2; 8 nucleotides line up with TRBD1. J gave up 4 bases and V 8 bases, and 9 bases lay outside the gene matches. The CDR3 contains 14 residues. Per germline, CDR1 MNHEY and CDR2 SMNVEV (reference sequence). The CDR3: CASGPQGVAYGYTF. In DNA form, the CDR3 reads TGTGCCAGCGGCCCACAGGGGGTTGCCTATGGCTACACCTTC.

This clone was seen a handful of times. V and J are TRBV27 and TRBJ1-5; D is undetermined. With 6 bases removed from V and 4 bases from J, the gap between germline ends came to 7 bases. The CDR3 loop spans 12 amino acids. The germline V gene encodes CDR1 MNHEY and CDR2 SMNVEV (reference sequence). The CDR3 reads CASSLRNQPQHF. CDR3 in DNA: TGTGCCAGCAGCCTGCGAAATCAGCCCCAGCATTTT.

The V and J genes are TRBV5-1 and TRBJ1-5; D uncertain. This CDR3 is 14 amino acids long. Deletions cut 0 bases from V and 1 base from J, with 5 bases between. CDR1 and CDR2 (germline): SGHRS, YFSETQ. CDR3 in DNA: TGCGCCAGCAGCTTGGGGGAAAGCAATCAGCCCCAGCATTTT. It codes for CASSLGESNQPQHF.

The rearrangement joins TRBV5-1 to TRBJ2-1, with 7 bases identical to TRBD1. The ends lost 0 bases at V and 4 bases at J; junction bases unmatched: 1. This CDR3 comprises 14 residues. Germline CDR1 and CDR2: SGHRS and YFSETQ. CDR3 protein: CASSLGDRYNEQFF. The DNA for the CDR3 is TGCGCCAGCAGCTTGGGGGACAGATACAATGAGCAGTTCTTC.

The V call is TRBV4-1, the J call TRBJ1-5; a weak D match, TRBD1 (6 bases). Germline lookup yields CDR1 MGHRA and CDR2 YSYEKL. V lost 1 base to trimming and J lost 6 bases, with 16 bases between them. The CDR3 contains 16 residues. The DNA of the CDR3 is TGCGCCAGCAGCCAAGTGAAACAGGGTTTCAGTCAGCCCCAGCATTTT. It yields the protein CASSQVKQGFSQPQHF.

The chain links TRBV5-1 to TRBJ1-3; D is unresolved. Between the trimmed V and J ends, which lost 4 bases and 0 bases, there was a span of 14 bases. In germline, CDR1 is SGHRS, CDR2 YFSETQ. The CDR3 consists of 16 residues. The CDR3 DNA follows: TGCGCCAGCAGCCTCGGGTTGGGGTTCTCTGGAAACACCATATATTTT. Amino acid sequence: CASSLGLGFSGNTIYF.

This clone has a handful of counts. The chain is built from TRBV10-2 and TRBJ2-1; D is perhaps TRBD1 or TRBD2 (5 bases each). The CDR3 is made up of 16 amino acids. V was pared by 3 bases and J by 4 bases, with 16 bases between. The germline V gene has CDR1 WSHSY and CDR2 SAAADI. CDR3 sequence (DNA): TGCGCCAGCAGTGACGTCATCGGGGCACCGTACAATGAGCAGTTCTTC. Protein product: CASSDVIGAPYNEQFF.

There are a few counts of this clone. The V and J genes are TRBV5-4 and TRBJ1-2; no definite D call. Germline CDR1 SGHNT, CDR2 YYREEE (reference sequence). V gave up 6 bases and J gave up 3 bases, with 12 bases separating them. This CDR3 spans 13 amino acids. CDR3 nucleotides: TGTGCCAGCAAACCCCCGGATCACTATGGCTACACCTTC. This encodes CASKPPDHYGYTF.

The V call is TRBV7-8, the J call TRBJ2-5; tentatively, D is TRBD1 (6 bases). Germline CDR1 is SGHVS and CDR2 is FQNEAQ. Trimming removed 5 bases from V and 3 bases from J, with 13 bases in between. The CDR3 extends over 14 amino acids. The CDR3 spells CASSKIQGEETQYF. CDR3 coding DNA: TGTGCCAGCAGCAAAATACAGGGCGAAGAGACCCAGTACTTC.

This chain joins TRBV15 and TRBJ2-3; 13 bases are shared with TRBD2. Germline V gene sequence: CDR1 LNHNV, CDR2 YYDKDF (reference sequence). The CDR3 runs 17 residues. The ends lost 3 bases at V and 6 bases at J; junction bases unmatched: 9. This chain's CDR3 is CATSRFGTSGTFDTQYF. The CDR3 DNA reads TGTGCCACCAGCAGGTTTGGGACTAGCGGGACCTTCGATACGCAGTATTTT.

In DNA form, the CDR3 reads TGTGCCAGCAGTGGAGACGCGCAAGAGACCCAGTACTTC. Translation: CASSGDAQETQYF. This sequence joins TRBV25-1 and TRBJ2-5; D unclear. This CDR3 has 13 amino acids. V was cut by 4 bases and J by 2 bases, with 8 bases left in between. Germline CDR1 is MGHDK and CDR2 is SYGVNS.

V usage is TRBV9 and J usage is TRBJ1-4; the match to TRBD1 covers 9 bases. Germline V lookup: CDR1 SGDLS, CDR2 YYNGEE. Losses at the gene ends were 4 bases for V and 8 bases for J; bases not matched to a gene: 9. The CDR3 is made up of 15 amino acids. CDR3 in amino acids: CASSSRGTGNEKLFF. For the CDR3, the DNA is TGTGCCAGCAGCTCAAGAGGGACAGGGAACGAAAAACTGTTTTTT. Full variable domain (outside the CDR3, taken from reference TRBV9 and TRBJ1-4): DSGVTQTPKHLITATGQRVTLRCSPRSGDLSVYWYQQSLDQGLQFLIQYYNGEERAKGNILERFSAQQFPDLHSELNLSSLELGDSALYFCASSSRGTGNEKLFFGSGTQLSVL.

V is TRBV5-1 and J is TRBJ2-5, with D hard to call. The DNA end is more similar to TRBJ2-7, so the J call may be wrong. In germline, CDR1 is SGHRS, CDR2 YFSETQ. The CDR3 is 12 residues long. The CDR3 spells CASSLESYEQYF. The CDR3 DNA sequence: TGCGCCAGCAGCTTGGAATCCTACGAGCAGTACTTC.

This clone occurred once. The chain is built from TRBV9 and TRBJ1-2; D unclear. The CDR3 contains 13 residues. Trimming shortened V by 4 bases and J by 2 bases, and 9 bases separated the two germline ends. Germline V lookup: CDR1 SGDLS, CDR2 YYNGEE. CDR3 coding DNA: TGTGCCAGCAGCACCCGACGGAACTATGGCTACACCTTC. This gives the protein CASSTRRNYGYTF.

The chain links TRBV6-1 to TRBJ1-5, with a possible D match to TRBD1 (6 bases). The V gene's germline CDR1 is MNHNS and CDR2 SASEGT. The CDR3 has 13 amino acids. V was clipped by 2 bases and J by 7 bases, with 9 bases between them. CDR3 in amino acids: CASSENRDQPQHF. The DNA of the CDR3 is TGTGCCAGCAGTGAAAACAGGGACCAGCCCCAGCATTTT.

The chain is built from TRBV10-3 and TRBJ2-3; 8 bases agree with TRBD2. The CDR3 runs 14 residues. The junction had 4 bases not matched to a gene; V was cut back by 2 bases and J by 6 bases. The germline V gene encodes CDR1 ENHRY and CDR2 SYGVKD. The CDR3 region has the DNA TGTGCCATCAGTGAGGGACTAGCATGGGATACGCAGTATTTT. It encodes CAISEGLAWDTQYF.

This chain's CDR3 is CASSDSGTGLNTEAFF. Here the CDR3 DNA reads TGTGCCAGCAGTGACTCAGGGACAGGCTTGAACACTGAAGCTTTCTTT. The chain combines TRBV6-4 with TRBJ1-1; 8 bases align to TRBD1. Germline loops: CDR1 MRHNA, CDR2 SNTAGT. V gave up 0 bases and J gave up 0 bases; unmatched junction bases: 3. The CDR3 consists of 16 residues.

This clone was recorded once. J is TRBJ1-4 and V is TRBV9; 10 nucleotides match TRBD1. V lost 4 bases, J lost 4 bases, and 7 bases stayed unmatched. Germline CDR1 is SGDLS and CDR2 is YYNGEE. The CDR3 is 16 residues long. The CDR3, as DNA: TGTGCCAGCAGCACGCGACAGGGGGCGGGTAATGAAAAACTGTTTTTT. It is translated as CASSTRQGAGNEKLFF.

V and J are TRBV5-1 and TRBJ2-5, with TRBD1 as a possible D gene (6 bases). The CDR3 is made up of 16 amino acids. V was trimmed by 0 bases and J by 7 bases, leaving 19 bases between them. Germline V gene sequence: CDR1 SGHRS, CDR2 YFSETQ. The CDR3 protein is CASSLAYWGQETTQYF. CDR3 coding DNA: TGCGCCAGCAGCTTGGCCTATTGGGGACAAGAGACGACCCAGTACTTC.